Sequencing of this T cell receptor beta chain was carried out in a study of blood T cell repertoires in COVID-19. Study overall: The cDNA or gDNA used as material had been derived from T cells, B-cell-depleted T cells, or PBMCs.

The V gene's germline CDR1 is SGHTA and CDR2 FQGNSA. The CDR3 has 17 amino acids. V was cut by 4 bases and J by 3 bases, with 21 bases left in between. TCRdb's table, derived via immunoSEQ multiplex PCR, lists solely in-frame clones and lacks some. Here the sample spans about 98,000 clones, 87% being singletons. The sequence came from a man aged 65 to 79 with acute or convalescent COVID-19. Sequences were obtained from peripheral blood. The V and J genes are TRBV7-2 and TRBJ1-1; no firm D call. CDR3 in DNA: TGTGCCAGCAGCTCTAATAAATACCGTAGAACGGACACTGAAGCTTTCTTT. Its protein product is CASSSNKYRRTDTEAFF. The full variable domain, completed using reference TRBV7-2 and TRBJ1-1, is GAGVSQSPSNKVTEKGKDVELRCDPISGHTALYWYRQSLGQGLEFLIYFQGNSAPDKSGLPSDRFSAERTGGSVSTLTIQRTQQEDSAVYLCASSSNKYRRTDTEAFFGQGTRLTVV.